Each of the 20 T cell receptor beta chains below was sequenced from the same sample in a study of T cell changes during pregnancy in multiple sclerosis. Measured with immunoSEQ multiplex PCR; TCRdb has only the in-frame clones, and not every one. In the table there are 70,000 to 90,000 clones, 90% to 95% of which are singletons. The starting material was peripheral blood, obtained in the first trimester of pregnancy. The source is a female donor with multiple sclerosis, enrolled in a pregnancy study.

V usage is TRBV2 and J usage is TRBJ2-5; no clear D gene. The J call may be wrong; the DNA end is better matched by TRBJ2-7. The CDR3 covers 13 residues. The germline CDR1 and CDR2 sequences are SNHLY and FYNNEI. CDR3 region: CASHRESSYEQYF. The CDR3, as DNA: TGTGCCAGCCACAGAGAGAGCTCCTACGAGCAGTACTTC.

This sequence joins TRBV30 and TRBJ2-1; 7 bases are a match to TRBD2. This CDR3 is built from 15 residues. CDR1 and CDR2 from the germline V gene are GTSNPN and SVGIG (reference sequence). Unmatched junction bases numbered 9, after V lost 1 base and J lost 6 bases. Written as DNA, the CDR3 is TGTGCCTGGAGTGGGGGGGAGGGAGGTGGCAATGAGCAGTTCTTC. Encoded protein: CAWSGGEGGGNEQFF.

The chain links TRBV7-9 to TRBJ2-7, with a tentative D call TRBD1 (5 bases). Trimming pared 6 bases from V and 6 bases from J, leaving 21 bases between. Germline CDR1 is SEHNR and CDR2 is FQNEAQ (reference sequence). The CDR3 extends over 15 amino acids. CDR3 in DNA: TGTGCCAGCAGACCAGACAGAGCCAAATGGTCCGAGCAGTACTTC. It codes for CASRPDRAKWSEQYF.

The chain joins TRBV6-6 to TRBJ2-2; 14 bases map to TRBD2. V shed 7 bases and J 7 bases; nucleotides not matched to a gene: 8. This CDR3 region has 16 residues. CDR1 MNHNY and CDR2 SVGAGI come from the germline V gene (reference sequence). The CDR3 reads CASTSGLAGDHGELFF. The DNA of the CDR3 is TGTGCCAGCACCTCGGGACTAGCGGGAGATCACGGGGAGCTGTTTTTT.

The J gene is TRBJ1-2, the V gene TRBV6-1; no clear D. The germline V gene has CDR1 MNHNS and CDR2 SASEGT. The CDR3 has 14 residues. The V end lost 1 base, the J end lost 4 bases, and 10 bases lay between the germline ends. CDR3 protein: CASSEVRVSYGYTF. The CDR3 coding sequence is TGTGCCAGCAGTGAAGTGAGGGTTTCCTATGGCTACACCTTC.

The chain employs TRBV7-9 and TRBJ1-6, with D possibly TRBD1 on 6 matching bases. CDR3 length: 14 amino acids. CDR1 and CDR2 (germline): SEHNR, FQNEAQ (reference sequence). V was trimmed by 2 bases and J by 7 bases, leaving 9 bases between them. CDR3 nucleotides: TGTGCCAGCAGCTTACAGGGGCGAAATTCACCCCTCCACTTT. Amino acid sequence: CASSLQGRNSPLHF. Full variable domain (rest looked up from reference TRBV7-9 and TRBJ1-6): DTGVSQNPRHKITKRGQNVTFRCDPISEHNRLYWYRQTLGQGPEFLTYFQNEAQLEKSRLLSDRFSAERPKGSFSTLEIQRTEQGDSAMYLCASSLQGRNSPLHFGNGTRLTVT.

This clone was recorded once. CDR3 sequence reads: CASSDTQGRGYTF. CDR3 sequence (DNA): TGTGCCAGCAGCGACACACAGGGTCGTGGCTACACCTTC. The chain combines TRBV7-6 with TRBJ1-2, with D maybe TRBD1 (6 bases). This CDR3 spans 13 amino acids. Trimming removed 5 bases at V and 7 bases at J, with 14 bases between. CDR1 and CDR2 from the germline V gene are SGHVS and FNYEAQ.

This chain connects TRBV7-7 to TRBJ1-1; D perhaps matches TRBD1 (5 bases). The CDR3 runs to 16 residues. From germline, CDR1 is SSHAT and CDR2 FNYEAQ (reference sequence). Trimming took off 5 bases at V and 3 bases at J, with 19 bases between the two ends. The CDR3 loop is CASSPTFGGSDTEAFF. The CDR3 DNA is TGTGCCAGCAGCCCAACCTTCGGGGGGAGCGACACTGAAGCTTTCTTT.

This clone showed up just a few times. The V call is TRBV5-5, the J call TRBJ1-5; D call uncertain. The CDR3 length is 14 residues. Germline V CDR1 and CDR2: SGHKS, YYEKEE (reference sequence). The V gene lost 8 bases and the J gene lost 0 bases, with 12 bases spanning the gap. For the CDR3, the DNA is TGTGCCAGTTGTCGGGGAGATAGCAATCAGCCCCAGCATTTT. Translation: CASCRGDSNQPQHF. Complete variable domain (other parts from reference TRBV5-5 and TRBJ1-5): DAGVTQSPTHLIKTRGQQVTLRCSPISGHKSVSWYQQVLGQGPQFIFQYYEKEERGRGNFPDRFSARQFPNYSSELNVNALLLGDSALYLCASCRGDSNQPQHFGDGTRLSIL.

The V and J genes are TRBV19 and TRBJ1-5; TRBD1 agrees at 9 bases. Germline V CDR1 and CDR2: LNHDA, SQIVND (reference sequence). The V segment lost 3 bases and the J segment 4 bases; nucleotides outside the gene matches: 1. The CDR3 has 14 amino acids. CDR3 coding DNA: TGTGCCAGTAGTATGACAGGGGGGAATCAGCCCCAGCATTTT. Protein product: CASSMTGGNQPQHF.

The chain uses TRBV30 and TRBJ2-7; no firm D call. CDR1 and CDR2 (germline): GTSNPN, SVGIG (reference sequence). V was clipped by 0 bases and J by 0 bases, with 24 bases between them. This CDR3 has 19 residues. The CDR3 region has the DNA TGTGCCTGGAGTGTTGGCATTCCCGACCCTTCCTACAGCTCCTACGAGCAGTACTTC. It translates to CAWSVGIPDPSYSSYEQYF.

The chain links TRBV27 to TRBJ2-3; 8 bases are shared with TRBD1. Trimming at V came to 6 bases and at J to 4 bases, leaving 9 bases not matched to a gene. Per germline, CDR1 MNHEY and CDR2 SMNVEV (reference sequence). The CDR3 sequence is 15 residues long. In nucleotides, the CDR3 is TGTGCCAGCAGCCTAATTGACAGGGGACCAGATACGCAGTATTTT. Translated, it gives CASSLIDRGPDTQYF.

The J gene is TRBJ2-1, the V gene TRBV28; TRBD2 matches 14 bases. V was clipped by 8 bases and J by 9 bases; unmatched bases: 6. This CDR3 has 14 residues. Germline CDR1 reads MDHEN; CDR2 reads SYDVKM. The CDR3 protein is CASGTSGSTPEQFF. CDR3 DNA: TGTGCCAGCGGGACTAGCGGGAGTACACCTGAGCAGTTCTTC.

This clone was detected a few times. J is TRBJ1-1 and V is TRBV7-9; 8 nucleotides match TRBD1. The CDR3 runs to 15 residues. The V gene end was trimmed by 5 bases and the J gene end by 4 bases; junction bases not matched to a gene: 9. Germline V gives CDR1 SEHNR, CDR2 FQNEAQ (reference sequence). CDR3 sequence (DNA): TGTGCCAGCAGCGTATCAGGGGGCGCGGGCACTGAAGCTTTCTTT. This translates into CASSVSGGAGTEAFF.

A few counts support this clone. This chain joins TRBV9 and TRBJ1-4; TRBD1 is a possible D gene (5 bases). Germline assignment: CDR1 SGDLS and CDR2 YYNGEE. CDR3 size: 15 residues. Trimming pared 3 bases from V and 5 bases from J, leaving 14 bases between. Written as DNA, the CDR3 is TGTGCCAGCAGCGGGGAGGGGCGGTGGAATGAAAAACTGTTTTTT. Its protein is CASSGEGRWNEKLFF. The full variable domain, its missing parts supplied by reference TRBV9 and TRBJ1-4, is DSGVTQTPKHLITATGQRVTLRCSPRSGDLSVYWYQQSLDQGLQFLIQYYNGEERAKGNILERFSAQQFPDLHSELNLSSLELGDSALYFCASSGEGRWNEKLFFGSGTQLSVL.

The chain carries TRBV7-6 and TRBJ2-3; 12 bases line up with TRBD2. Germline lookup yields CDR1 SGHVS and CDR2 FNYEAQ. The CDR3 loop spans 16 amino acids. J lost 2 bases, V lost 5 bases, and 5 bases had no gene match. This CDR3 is CASSLLAGGNTDTQYF. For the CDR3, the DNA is TGTGCCAGCAGCCTCCTAGCGGGAGGGAACACAGATACGCAGTATTTT.

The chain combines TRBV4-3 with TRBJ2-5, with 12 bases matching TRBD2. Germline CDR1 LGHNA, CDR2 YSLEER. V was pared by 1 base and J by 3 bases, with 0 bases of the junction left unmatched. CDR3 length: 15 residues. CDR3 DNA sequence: TGCGCCAGCAGCCAAGGACTAGCGGGGGAAGAGACCCAGTACTTC. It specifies CASSQGLAGEETQYF.

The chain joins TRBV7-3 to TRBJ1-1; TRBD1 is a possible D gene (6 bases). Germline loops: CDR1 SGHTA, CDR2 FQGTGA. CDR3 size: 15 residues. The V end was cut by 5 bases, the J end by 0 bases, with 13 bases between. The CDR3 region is CASSLIGGLNTEAFF. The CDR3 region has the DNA TGTGCCAGCAGCCTTATCGGGGGGCTGAACACTGAAGCTTTCTTT.

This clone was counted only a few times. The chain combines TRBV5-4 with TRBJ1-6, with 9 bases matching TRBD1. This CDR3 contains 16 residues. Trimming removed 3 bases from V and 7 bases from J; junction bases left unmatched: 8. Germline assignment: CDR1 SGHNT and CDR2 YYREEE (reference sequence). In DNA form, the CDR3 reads TGTGCCAGCAGCTACTTTAGGACAGGGGTGAATTCACCCCTCCACTTT. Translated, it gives CASSYFRTGVNSPLHF.

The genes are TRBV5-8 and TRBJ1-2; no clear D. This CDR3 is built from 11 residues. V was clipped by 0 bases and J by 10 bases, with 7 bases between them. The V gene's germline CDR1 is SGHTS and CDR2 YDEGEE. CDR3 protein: CASSLELVYTF. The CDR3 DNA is TGTGCCAGCAGCTTGGAGCTCGTCTACACCTTC.